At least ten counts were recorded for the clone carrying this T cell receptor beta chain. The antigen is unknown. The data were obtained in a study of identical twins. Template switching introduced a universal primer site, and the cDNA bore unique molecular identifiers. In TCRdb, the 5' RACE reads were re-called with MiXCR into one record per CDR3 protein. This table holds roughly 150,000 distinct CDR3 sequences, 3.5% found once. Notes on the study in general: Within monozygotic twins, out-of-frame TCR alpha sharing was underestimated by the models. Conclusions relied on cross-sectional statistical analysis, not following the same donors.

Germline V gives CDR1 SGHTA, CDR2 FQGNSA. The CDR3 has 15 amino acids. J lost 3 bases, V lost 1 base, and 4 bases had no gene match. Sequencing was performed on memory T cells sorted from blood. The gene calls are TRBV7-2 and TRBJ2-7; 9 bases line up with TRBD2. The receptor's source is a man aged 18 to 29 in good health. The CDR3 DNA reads TGTGCCAGCAGCTTAGGCGGGAGGGTACTCTACGAGCAGTACTTC. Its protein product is CASSLGGRVLYEQYF. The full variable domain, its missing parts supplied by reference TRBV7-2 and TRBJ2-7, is GAGVSQSPSNKVTEKGKDVELRCDPISGHTALYWYRQSLGQGLEFLIYFQGNSAPDKSGLPSDRFSAERTGGSVSTLTIQRTQQEDSAVYLCASSLGGRVLYEQYFGPGTRLTVT.